This T cell receptor beta chain is drawn from a study of T-cell reconstitution after alpha-beta-depleted transplantation in children. Study-wide findings and caveats: By about two months after transplant, alpha-beta T cells reportedly arose from several hundred graft clones that had expanded.

Turning to this clonotype: Its antigen is currently unknown.

Preparation of the TCRbeta library was carried out with unique molecular identifiers. From the PCR reads, TCRdb called clonotypes with MiXCR, one entry per CDR3 protein. The sample contains about 900,000 distinct CDR3 sequences, 25% to 35% of which appear only once. This CDR3 contains 17 residues. V shed 1 base, J shed 6 bases, and the junction held 9 bases outside the gene matches. This receptor was taken from a boy under two years old who had a stem cell transplant for SCID, so the T cells may come from the graft donor. This rearrangement joins TRBV12-3 or TRBV12-4 to TRBJ1-5, with 10 bases that match TRBD1. This specimen consisted of PBMCs, mostly from graft donor cells, obtained 360 days after TCRalphabeta/CD19-depleted stem cell transplant. The CDR3 here is CASSLGPDRGEGQPQHF. The CDR3 DNA is TGTGCCAGCAGTTTAGGTCCGGACAGGGGGGAAGGTCAGCCCCAGCATTTT.